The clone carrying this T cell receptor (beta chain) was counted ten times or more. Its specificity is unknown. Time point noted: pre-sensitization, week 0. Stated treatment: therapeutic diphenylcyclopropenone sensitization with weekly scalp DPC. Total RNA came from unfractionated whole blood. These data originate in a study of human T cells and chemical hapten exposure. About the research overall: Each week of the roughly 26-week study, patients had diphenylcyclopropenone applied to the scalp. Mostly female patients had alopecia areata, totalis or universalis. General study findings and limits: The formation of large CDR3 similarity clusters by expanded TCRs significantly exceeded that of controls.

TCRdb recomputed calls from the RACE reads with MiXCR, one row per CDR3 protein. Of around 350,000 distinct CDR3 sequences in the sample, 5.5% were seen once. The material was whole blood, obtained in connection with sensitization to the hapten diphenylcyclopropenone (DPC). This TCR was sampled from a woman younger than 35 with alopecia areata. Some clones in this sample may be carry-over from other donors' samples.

CDR3 in DNA: TGTGCCAGCAGCCGGTGGGAGGCTAACTATGGCTACACCTTC. This sequence encodes CASSRWEANYGYTF. This rearrangement joins TRBV6-1 to TRBJ1-2; D uncertain. The CDR3 is 14 amino acids. Trimming shortened V by 6 bases and J by 0 bases, and 11 bases separated the two germline ends. Germline CDR1 and CDR2: MNHNS and SASEGT.